Following are 11 T cell receptor beta chains from one sample sequenced in a study of blood T cells in healthy people across ages. Primers used in a second PCR of about 6 to 11 cycles were a sample-barcoded 5' primer and a J-beta primer mix. MiXCR, run by TCRdb on the 5' RACE reads, gives a single entry per CDR3 protein. The table lists about 1.8 million distinct CDR3 sequences, roughly 52% of them singletons. The sample was blood. The source is a woman in her thirties or forties in good health.

This clonotype was seen a handful of times. The V call is TRBV20-1, the J call TRBJ1-2, with D tentatively TRBD1 (6 bases). V lost 0 bases and J 1 base, leaving 21 bases between the germline ends. Per germline, CDR1 DFQATT and CDR2 SNEGSKA (reference sequence). The CDR3 covers 18 residues. CDR3 sequence: CSARDQEQGFVINYGYTF. The CDR3 DNA is TGCAGTGCTAGAGATCAAGAACAGGGTTTCGTGATTAACTATGGCTACACCTTC.

Comments on this clonotype: This CDR3 fails to terminate in the conserved phenylalanine or tryptophan, so it likely reflects a read error. The chain links TRBV5-1 to TRBJ2-7; D gene ambiguous. The assigned J gene may be wrong: the sequence end matches TRBJ2-5 better. This CDR3 has 14 residues. Looked up from germline, CDR1 is SGHRS and CDR2 is YFSETQ. The CDR3 sequence: CASSLVADQETQYI. Written as DNA, the CDR3 is TGCGCCAGCAGCTTGGTGGCGGATCAAGAGACCCAGTACATC.

This CDR3 is CAISEAREAFF. The CDR3 coding sequence is TGTGCCATCAGTGAGGCAAGGGAAGCTTTCTTT. The chain employs TRBV10-3 and TRBJ1-1, with D unresolved. Germline CDR1 and CDR2: ENHRY and SYGVKD. V was pared by 2 bases and J by 8 bases, with 6 bases between. This CDR3 comprises 11 residues.

This chain joins TRBV12-3 or TRBV12-4 and TRBJ1-2; D not resolved. The germline V and J ends were trimmed by 3 bases and 5 bases, with 16 bases remaining between them. There are 15 residues in the CDR3. CDR3 nucleotides: TGTGCCAGCAGTTTGGAGAATTCACAGCGTTATGGCTACACCTTC. This codes for CASSLENSQRYGYTF.

The V and J genes are TRBV20-1 and TRBJ2-1, with D possibly matching TRBD1 (6 bases). Germline values: CDR1 DFQATT, CDR2 SNEGSKA (reference sequence). This CDR3 comprises 13 residues. V shed 7 bases and J shed 9 bases, with 19 bases lying between them. CDR3: CSVRGRGGIEQFF. CDR3 nucleotides: TGCAGTGTCAGGGGCCGAGGCGGCATTGAGCAGTTCTTC.

The genes are TRBV6-5 and TRBJ2-3; no firm D call. This CDR3 spans 14 amino acids. Germline V CDR1 and CDR2: MNHEY, SVGAGI. V lost 6 bases and J 6 bases, leaving 16 bases between the germline ends. CDR3 nucleotide sequence: TGTGCCAGCAGAATCGGACGGAGTTCCGATACGCAGTATTTT. Its protein product is CASRIGRSSDTQYF.

This clonotype was picked up many times. The chain links TRBV9 to TRBJ2-1; 9 nucleotides agree with TRBD1. The CDR3 covers 16 residues. The germline gives CDR1 SGDLS, CDR2 YYNGEE. The ends lost 3 bases at V and 2 bases at J; junction bases unmatched: 6. The CDR3 loop is CASSAPGTGPYNEQFF. The CDR3 DNA reads TGTGCCAGCAGCGCCCCCGGGACAGGGCCCTACAATGAGCAGTTCTTC.

As DNA, the CDR3 is TGCAGTGCTAATCTCCCCAGTCGTTACACTGAAGCTTTCTTT. Its protein product is CSANLPSRYTEAFF. The chain couples TRBV20-1 to TRBJ1-1; D remains unclear. The CDR3 sequence is 14 residues long. Germline CDR1 is DFQATT and CDR2 is SNEGSKA (reference sequence). V was pared by 4 bases and J by 3 bases, with 15 bases between.

This clonotype was observed a few times. The V gene is TRBV5-6, the J gene TRBJ1-2; D gene ambiguous. CDR3 length equals 11 residues. Per the germline V gene, CDR1 is SGHDT and CDR2 is YYEEEE. V gave up 2 bases and J gave up 13 bases, with 12 bases separating them. DNA for the CDR3: TGTGCCAGCAGCTTATTTCAGGCGCCCACCTTC. This codes for CASSLFQAPTF.

The genes are TRBV3-1 and TRBJ1-4; TRBD1 aligns across 9 bases. Germline CDR1 is LGHDT and CDR2 is YNNKEL (reference sequence). V lost 0 bases, J lost 5 bases, and 1 base stayed unmatched. The CDR3 length is 15 residues. The CDR3 loop is CASSQEDRGNEKLFF. The CDR3, as DNA: TGTGCCAGCAGCCAAGAAGACAGGGGGAATGAAAAACTGTTTTTT.

In its sample, this clonotype was seen a few times. The rearrangement uses TRBV7-3 and TRBJ1-2, with D unclear. This CDR3 is 14 amino acids long. Germline assignment: CDR1 SGHTA and CDR2 FQGTGA. V was cut by 5 bases and J by 6 bases, with 16 bases left in between. Here the CDR3 DNA reads TGTGCCAGCAGCCGATCTGGAGGATCGAATGGCTACACCTTC. Its translation is CASSRSGGSNGYTF.